Detailed here is one T cell receptor (beta chain). Its matching antigen is unknown. TCRdb keeps only in-frame clones here, not all; method: immunoSEQ multiplex PCR. Of around 30,000 clones in the sample, 75% to 90% were seen once. V dropped 4 bases and J dropped 0; count of bases not matched to a gene: 4. The germline CDR1 and CDR2 sequences are SGHNT and YYREEE (reference sequence). The CDR3 loop spans 15 amino acids. The sample belongs to a study of regulatory and conventional T cells in RAG deficiency. General study points: Shorter CDR3s in all patient subsets; >90% Treg-Tconv overlap in Omenn. Shannon entropy was markedly lower and Simpson indices higher in RAG-deficient patients than control T-cell subsets. Compared with controls, unique Treg TCR beta sequences dropped about 110-fold in Omenn syndrome and CID/AS.

The same sample was also studied in work on regulatory T cells. That work adds: Amplification used 52 TRBV primers and 13 TRBJ primers.

This sequence originates from a human donor in good health. The rearrangement joins TRBV5-4 to TRBJ2-1; 7 nucleotides line up with TRBD2. Sequencing was done on a sample of CD8+ T cells sorted from blood. The CDR3 is CASSLAASSYNEQFF. The CDR3 DNA sequence: TGTGCCAGCAGCCTAGCGGCGAGCTCCTACAATGAGCAGTTCTTC.